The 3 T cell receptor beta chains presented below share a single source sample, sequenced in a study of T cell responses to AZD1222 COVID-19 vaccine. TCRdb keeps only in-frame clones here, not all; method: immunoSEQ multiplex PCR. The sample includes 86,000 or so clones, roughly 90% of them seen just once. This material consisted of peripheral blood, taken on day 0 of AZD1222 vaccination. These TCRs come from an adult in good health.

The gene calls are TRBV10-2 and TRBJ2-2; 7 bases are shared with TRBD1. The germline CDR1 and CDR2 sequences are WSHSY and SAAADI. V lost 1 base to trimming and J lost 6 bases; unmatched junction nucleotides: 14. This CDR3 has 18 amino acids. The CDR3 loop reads CASSEWVSRGSYAGELFF. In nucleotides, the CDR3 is TGCGCCAGCAGTGAGTGGGTCTCCAGGGGGAGTTACGCCGGGGAGCTGTTTTTT.

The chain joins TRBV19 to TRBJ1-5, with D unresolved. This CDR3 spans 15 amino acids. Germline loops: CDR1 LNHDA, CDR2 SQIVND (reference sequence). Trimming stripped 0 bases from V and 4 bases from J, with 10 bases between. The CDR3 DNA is TGTGCCAGTAGTATAGATCCCGCCGCTAATCAGCCCCAGCATTTT. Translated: CASSIDPAANQPQHF.

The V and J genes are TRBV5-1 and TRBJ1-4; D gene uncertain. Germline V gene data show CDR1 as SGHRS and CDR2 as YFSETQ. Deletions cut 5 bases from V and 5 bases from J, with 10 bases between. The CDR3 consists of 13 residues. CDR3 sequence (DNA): TGCGCCAGCAGACTCGACCCGAATGAAAAACTGTTTTTT. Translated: CASRLDPNEKLFF. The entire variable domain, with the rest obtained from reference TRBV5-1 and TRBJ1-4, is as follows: KAGVTQTPRYLIKTRGQQVTLSCSPISGHRSVSWYQQTPGQGLQFLFEYFSETQRNKGNFPGRFSGRQFSNSRSEMNVSTLELGDSALYLCASRLDPNEKLFFGSGTQLSVL.